This is a list of T cell receptor beta chains from one sample in a study of response to subunit inactivated influenza vaccine. TCRdb redid the calling of the RT-PCR reads with MiXCR, one entry per CDR3 protein. The profile shows 490,000 or so distinct CDR3 sequences, about 7.6% of them singletons. The specimen comprised PBMCs from blood, sampled about 23 months after vaccination. These TCRs come from a man aged 50 to 69 who received an inactivated influenza vaccine. The CDR3 runs from the conserved cysteine through the conserved F or W. The order of the fields is clone size, V gene, J gene, D gene, CDR3 DNA, CDR3 protein. A D gene is named only where the DNA matches it firmly. Clone size, where shown, is once, few, many, or a class for clones that have expanded.

>-|TRBV5-6|TRBJ2-5|-
TGTGCCAGCAGCTGGGGTGGAGAGGGAAGATGGCAAGAGACCCAGTACTTC
CASSWGGEGRWQETQYF
>many|TRBV5-1|TRBJ1-5|-
TGCGCCAGCAGCCCTTCCGGGGTCCTCAATCAGCCCCAGCATTTT
CASSPSGVLNQPQHF
>few|TRBV20-1|TRBJ2-3|-
TGCAGTGCTAGAGATCGGCCCGGGGCCCGCACAGATACGCAGTATTTT
CSARDRPGARTDTQYF
>-|TRBV9|TRBJ2-3|-
TGTGCCAGCAGCTCTTCGACGGGACTTTCCACAGATACGCAGTATTTT
CASSSSTGLSTDTQYF
>few|TRBV4-1|TRBJ1-6|-
TGCGCCAGCAGCCAAGTTGGGAGAAGGAATTCACCCCTCCACTTT
CASSQVGRRNSPLHF
>many|TRBV3-1|TRBJ2-5|TRBD1
TGTGCCAGCAGCCATCGCAGCGGAAAGACAGGGCTATGGGAGACCCAGTACTTC
CASSHRSGKTGLWETQYF
>many|TRBV20-1|TRBJ2-7|TRBD1
TGCAGTGCTAGTCCACCACTTACAGGGGCCTACGAGCAGTACTTC
CSASPPLTGAYEQYF
>few|TRBV24-1|TRBJ2-1|-
TGTGCCACCAGTGATTTGCGTGGGGGTGGCTCCTACAATGAGCAGTTCTTC
CATSDLRGGGSYNEQFF
>-|TRBV20-1|TRBJ1-2|-
TGCAGTGCTAGACGCAGGGGTTATGGCTACACCTTC
CSARRRGYGYTF
>many|TRBV7-6|TRBJ1-6|-
TGTGCCAGCAGCTGGACAGAAAATAATTCACCCCTCCACTTT
CASSWTENNSPLHF
>-|TRBV7-8|TRBJ2-2|-
TGTGCCAGCAGCTTAGAGGCGTGGGGAGGCGGGGAGCTGTTTTTT
CASSLEAWGGGELFF
>few|TRBV20-1|TRBJ2-5|TRBD1
TGCAGTGCTAGCAGGACAGGGGGCCATGAGACCCAGTACTTC
CSASRTGGHETQYF
>many|TRBV7-2|TRBJ2-1|TRBD1
TGTGCCAGCAGCTTAGCGCAGGGACAGGGCCCCCATGAGCAGTTCTTC
CASSLAQGQGPHEQFF
>few|TRBV7-2|TRBJ1-6|TRBD1
TGTGCCAGCAGCCAATTTCAGGGGGCCCGTGGTAATTCACCCCTCCACTTT
CASSQFQGARGNSPLHF
>few|TRBV28|TRBJ2-1|TRBD2
TGTGCCAGCAGTTTAGATCGACTAGCGGGCGAGAGTCGGTTCTTC
CASSLDRLAGESRFF
>many|TRBV3-1|TRBJ2-2|TRBD2
TGTGCCAGCAGCCCCCAAGGACTAGCGGGAGCGGGGCTGTTTTTT
CASSPQGLAGAGLFF
>-|TRBV28|TRBJ1-2|TRBD1
TGTGCCAGCATCCACCCCACAGGGGGCGGCTATGGCTACACCTTC
CASIHPTGGGYGYTF
>-|TRBV10-3|TRBJ2-1|TRBD1
TGTGCCATCAGTGTCCGGGGACAGAACAATGAGCAGTTCTTC
CAISVRGQNNEQFF
>many|TRBV10-3|TRBJ1-4|-
TGTGCCATCAGCACCCCAGAGGGAGGGAGTGAAAAACTGTTTTTT
CAISTPEGGSEKLFF
>many|TRBV7-8|TRBJ2-1|TRBD2
TGTGCCAGCAGCCTCCGCCAGGGAGCGGGAGGGCAAAAGCAGTTCTTC
CASSLRQGAGGQKQFF
>-|TRBV5-1|TRBJ1-2|-
TGCGCCAGCAGCGGATTCGCGGGGGGCGACTATGGCTACACCTTC
CASSGFAGGDYGYTF
>-|TRBV20-1|TRBJ1-2|-
TGCAGTGCCAGTAAGACAGCTGAGGGAGGCTACACCTTC
CSASKTAEGGYTF
>-|TRBV20-1|TRBJ2-1|TRBD2
TGTAGCGGGAGTAGATCCTACAATGAGCAGTTCTTC
CSGSRSYNEQFF
>few|TRBV7-2|TRBJ2-2|-
TGTGCCAGCAGCTTATATAAGAACACCGGGGAGCTGTTTTTT
CASSLYKNTGELFF
>-|TRBV6-2/TRBV6-3|TRBJ2-5|TRBD2
TGTGCCAGCAGTTTTTCACTAGCGGGAGTCCAAGAGACCCAGTACTTC
CASSFSLAGVQETQYF
>few|TRBV6-2/TRBV6-3|TRBJ2-7|TRBD1
TGTGCCAGCAGAACCGGACAGGCGCCCTACGAGCAGTACTTC
CASRTGQAPYEQYF
>-|TRBV6-6|TRBJ2-7|TRBD1
TGTGCCAGCAGAAAGACAGGGGGAGAGCAGTACTTC
CASRKTGGEQYF
>many|TRBV29-1|TRBJ1-1|-
TGCAGCGTTGAAGGGAGGCAGAGAGCTGAAGCTTTCTTT
CSVEGRQRAEAFF
>many|TRBV5-1|TRBJ2-5|TRBD2
TGCGCCAGCAGCTTGGCATCTAGCGGGGTTCAGGAGACCCAGTACTTC
CASSLASSGVQETQYF
>few|TRBV5-1|TRBJ1-6|-
TGCGCCAGCAGCTTGGAACAGCCGTGGGATTCACCCCTCCACTTT
CASSLEQPWDSPLHF
>many|TRBV10-3|TRBJ2-5|-
TGTGCCATCGGGGACCAAGAGACCCAGTACTTC
CAIGDQETQYF
>-|TRBV5-5|TRBJ2-7|-
TGTGCCAGCAGCTTGGCCGTTAGGGCCTACGAGCAGTACTTC
CASSLAVRAYEQYF
>-|TRBV7-3|TRBJ2-2|-
TGTGCCAGCAGCGTACAGGCCCAAGGCGGGGAGCTGTTTTTT
CASSVQAQGGELFF
>many|TRBV3-1|TRBJ2-7|TRBD2
TGTGCCAGCAGTCCATCCGTAGCGGGAGGACTACGAGTTGAGCAGTACTTC
CASSPSVAGGLRVEQYF
>-|TRBV7-2|TRBJ2-3|-
TGTGCCAGCAGCTTAGGCCAGCAGAAGTATTTT
CASSLGQQKYF
>-|TRBV3-1|TRBJ1-4|-
TGTGCCAGCAGCCCCCGAGGGTCAAAACTGTTTTTT
CASSPRGSKLFF
>-|TRBV5-5|TRBJ2-7|TRBD1
TGTGCCAGCAGCGCGAGACAGGGGGCGGGCGAGCAGTACTTC
CASSARQGAGEQYF
>many|TRBV18|TRBJ2-5|-
TGTGCCAGCTCTCGGGGCAAACAAGAGACCCAGTACTTC
CASSRGKQETQYF
>few|TRBV10-3|TRBJ2-2|-
TGTGCCATCAGTGATGACCAAAAGGGCTCGAACACCGGGGAGCTGTTTTTT
CAISDDQKGSNTGELFF
>few|TRBV4-3|TRBJ2-1|TRBD2
TGCGCCAGCAGCCGAACAAGCGGGGATGAGCAGTTCTTC
CASSRTSGDEQFF
>many|TRBV5-1|TRBJ1-1|-
TGCGCCAGCAGCCACGGACGGGAGGGGAACACTGAAGCTTTCTTT
CASSHGREGNTEAFF
>-|TRBV4-3|TRBJ2-1|-
TGCGCCAGCAGCCAAGATGGTCGGGGGATCTCCTACAATGAGCAGTTCTTC
CASSQDGRGISYNEQFF
>many|TRBV12-3/TRBV12-4|TRBJ1-1|TRBD1
TGTGCCAGCAGCCACCGGGGACAGCTGAACACTGAAGCTTTCTTT
CASSHRGQLNTEAFF
>-|TRBV7-2|TRBJ2-4|TRBD1
TGTGCCAGCAGTACCACAGGGGGCGGAAACATTCAGTACTTC
CASSTTGGGNIQYF
>-|TRBV6-2/TRBV6-3|TRBJ2-1|TRBD1
TGTGCCAGCAGCGACTTTGGACAGGGGAGAGTCAATGAGCAGTTCTTC
CASSDFGQGRVNEQFF
>few|TRBV5-1|TRBJ1-5|TRBD1
TGCGCCAGCAGCTTGCGCAGGGGGTCATGGATCGGCAATCAGCCCCAGCATTTT
CASSLRRGSWIGNQPQHF
>-|TRBV12-3/TRBV12-4|TRBJ2-5|TRBD1
TGTGCCAGCAGTTTAGGACAGGGGGCGCAGACCCAGTACTTC
CASSLGQGAQTQYF